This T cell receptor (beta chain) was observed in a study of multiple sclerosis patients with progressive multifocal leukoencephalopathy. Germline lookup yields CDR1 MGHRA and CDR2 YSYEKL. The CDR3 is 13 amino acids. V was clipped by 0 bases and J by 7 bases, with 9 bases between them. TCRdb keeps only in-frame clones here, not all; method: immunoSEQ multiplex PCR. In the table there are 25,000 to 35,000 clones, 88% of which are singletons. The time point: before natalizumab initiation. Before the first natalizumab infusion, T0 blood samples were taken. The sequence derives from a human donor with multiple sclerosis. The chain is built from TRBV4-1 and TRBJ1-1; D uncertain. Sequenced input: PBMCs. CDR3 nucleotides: TGCGCCAGCAGCCAAGAAATAGAAAATGAAGCTTTCTTT. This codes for CASSQEIENEAFF.